These 19 T cell receptor beta chains came from one sample sequenced in a study of shared clonotypes between healthy human individuals. Method: immunoSEQ multiplex PCR; TCRdb's copy keeps in-frame clones and lacks some. The table shows hundreds of thousands of clones, with 76% occurring only once. The sequenced sample was PBMCs. The receptors were gathered from a woman aged 40 to 49 in good health. Some clones in this sample may be carry-over from other donors' samples.

The genes are TRBV18 and TRBJ2-1, with unresolved D. Per the germline V gene, CDR1 is KGHSH and CDR2 is LQKENI. Trimming pared 0 bases from V and 2 bases from J, leaving 14 bases between. The CDR3 is 17 residues long. The CDR3 coding sequence is TGTGCCAGCTCACCACCGGTCGGAACTGGAACCTACAATGAGCAGTTCTTC. Translated: CASSPPVGTGTYNEQFF.

This clone was seen only once. The junction departs from germline at one end; a sequencing error may be responsible. This CDR3 reads CASSHSDRDGTEAFF. CDR3 DNA sequence: TGCGCCAGCAGCCATAGCGACAGGGACGGCACTGAAGCTTTCTTT. The rearrangement links TRBV5-8 to TRBJ1-1; the match to TRBD1 covers 7 bases. CDR1 is SGHTS, CDR2 YDEGEE, per germline. This CDR3 region has 15 residues.

The chain combines TRBV2 with TRBJ2-5, with D possibly being TRBD2 (5 bases). Germline V gives CDR1 SNHLY, CDR2 FYNNEI. The CDR3 is made up of 16 amino acids. With 2 bases removed from V and 1 base from J, the gap between germline ends came to 14 bases. CDR3 sequence: CASSESLGEGQETQYF. CDR3 bases: TGTGCCAGCAGTGAATCGTTGGGAGAAGGCCAAGAGACCCAGTACTTC.

The count of this clone is one. The chain has TRBV21-1 and TRBJ1-5; TRBD1, the D gene given by the table, was not confirmed from the DNA. TRBV21-1 represents a pseudogene. CDR3 length: 15 amino acids. The CDR3: CASPGSTGNVQPQHF. CDR3 DNA sequence: TGTGCCAGCCCTGGGAGCACAGGGAACGTCCAGCCCCAGCATTTT.

The chain carries TRBV9 and TRBJ2-7, with 8 nucleotides matching TRBD2. Germline V gene lookup returns CDR1 SGDLS and CDR2 YYNGEE. V was clipped by 3 bases and J by 6 bases; unmatched bases: 8. This CDR3 contains 14 residues. The CDR3 sequence: CASSAGLALGEQYF. The CDR3 DNA reads TGTGCCAGCAGCGCCGGACTAGCCCTCGGCGAGCAGTACTTC.

The genes are TRBV28 and TRBJ2-5; 8 nucleotides line up with TRBD2. The CDR3 loop spans 15 amino acids. CDR1 and CDR2 from the germline V gene are MDHEN and SYDVKM. J was trimmed by 5 bases and V by 5 bases; bases with no gene match: 10. DNA for the CDR3: TGTGCCAGCAGTCCGCCGGGGGGGGATTGGGAGACCCAGTACTTC. Its translation: CASSPPGGDWETQYF.

The sample holds a few counts of this clone. The chain recombines TRBV19 with TRBJ2-3; unclear D gene. The V end was cut by 3 bases, the J end by 0 bases, with 7 bases between. CDR1 is LNHDA and CDR2 is SQIVND in the germline V gene (reference sequence). The CDR3 consists of 14 residues. CDR3 region: CASSIEGSTDTQYF. The DNA for the CDR3 is TGTGCCAGTAGTATTGAAGGGAGCACAGATACGCAGTATTTT. Supplemented by reference TRBV19 and TRBJ2-3, the full variable domain reads DGGITQSPKYLFRKEGQNVTLSCEQNLNHDAMYWYRQDPGQGLRLIYYSQIVNDFQKGDIAEGYSVSREKKESFPLTVTSAQKNPTAFYLCASSIEGSTDTQYFGPGTRLTVL.

The J gene is TRBJ1-5, the V gene TRBV10-1; possible D gene TRBD1, 6 bases. This CDR3 comprises 16 residues. Germline CDR1 reads WNHNN; CDR2 reads SYGVQD (reference sequence). Trimming shortened V by 6 bases and J by 0 bases, and 15 bases separated the two germline ends. The DNA of the CDR3 is TGCGCCAGCAGCACCGACAGGAGATATAGCAATCAGCCCCAGCATTTT. Translated, it gives CASSTDRRYSNQPQHF.

The chain is built from TRBV19 and TRBJ1-5, with 12 bases fitting TRBD1. The V gene's germline CDR1 is LNHDA and CDR2 SQIVND (reference sequence). CDR3 length: 19 amino acids. The V and J ends lost 4 bases and 2 bases, in that order; junction bases with no gene match: 12. Here the CDR3 DNA reads TGTGCCAGTAGTACCCTGGGACAGGGGGCGTTCGACGGCAATCAGCCCCAGCATTTT. Protein: CASSTLGQGAFDGNQPQHF. Variable domain in full (rest from reference TRBV19 and TRBJ1-5): DGGITQSPKYLFRKEGQNVTLSCEQNLNHDAMYWYRQDPGQGLRLIYYSQIVNDFQKGDIAEGYSVSREKKESFPLTVTSAQKNPTAFYLCASSTLGQGAFDGNQPQHFGDGTRLSIL.

The chain recombines TRBV4-2 with TRBJ2-7, with a possible D match to TRBD1 (6 bases). Germline CDR1 LGHNA, CDR2 YNFKEQ. This CDR3 region has 14 residues. Trimming shortened V by 0 bases and J by 2 bases, and 8 bases separated the two germline ends. Here the CDR3 reads CASSQDRGTYEQYF. The CDR3, as DNA: TGTGCCAGCAGCCAAGATAGGGGGACCTACGAGCAGTACTTC.

V and J are TRBV5-4 and TRBJ1-1; D possibly corresponds to TRBD1 (6 bases). The ends were cut back, 6 bases at V and 7 bases at J, with 19 bases in the middle. The CDR3 is made up of 14 amino acids. Germline V lookup: CDR1 SGHNT, CDR2 YYREEE (reference sequence). The CDR3 spells CASTPTGRGDEAFF. DNA for the CDR3: TGTGCCAGCACCCCGACAGGTAGGGGGGATGAAGCTTTCTTT.

In the case of this clone: With only one base between it and a far larger clone, this is likely a read error. The V gene is TRBV18, the J gene TRBJ2-3, with 10 bases lining up with TRBD2. Unmatched junction bases numbered 4, after V lost 3 bases and J lost 7 bases. The CDR3 consists of 14 residues. Germline assignment: CDR1 KGHSH and CDR2 LQKENI. CDR3 amino acids: CASSPGLASNTQYF. Here the CDR3 DNA reads TGTGCCAGCTCACCGGGACTAGCGTCAAATACGCAGTATTTT.

This clone was counted between two and nine times. The V and J genes are TRBV2 and TRBJ1-5, with 7 bases aligning to TRBD1. The CDR3 is 15 amino acids. Germline values: CDR1 SNHLY, CDR2 FYNNEI. V was clipped by 6 bases and J by 1 base; unmatched bases: 6. The CDR3 is CASSALDRSNQPQHF. Written as DNA, the CDR3 is TGTGCCAGCAGCGCCCTGGACAGGAGCAATCAGCCCCAGCATTTT.

The chain employs TRBV11-1 and TRBJ2-5, with TRBD2 matching over 12 bases. The germline V gene has CDR1 SGHAT and CDR2 FQDESV (reference sequence). CDR3 length equals 17 residues. V was clipped by 4 bases and J by 5 bases; unmatched bases: 11. The CDR3 region is CASSSTSGSPPRETQYF. The DNA of the CDR3 is TGTGCCAGCAGCTCGACTAGCGGGAGTCCCCCACGGGAGACCCAGTACTTC.

V and J are TRBV6-5 and TRBJ2-1; D unresolved. Trimming took off 5 bases at V and 9 bases at J, with 11 bases between the two ends. The CDR3 sequence is 12 residues long. Germline CDR1 MNHEY, CDR2 SVGAGI. This chain's CDR3 is CASSIGLGEQFF. CDR3 in DNA: TGTGCCAGCAGTATCGGTCTGGGTGAGCAGTTCTTC.

The chain combines TRBV9 with TRBJ2-3, with a possible D match to TRBD1 (5 bases). Germline lookup yields CDR1 SGDLS and CDR2 YYNGEE. This CDR3 region has 13 residues. With 3 bases removed from V and 8 bases from J, the gap between germline ends came to 13 bases. CDR3 residues: CASSAPTRGTQYF. Written as DNA, the CDR3 is TGTGCCAGCAGCGCCCCGACAAGGGGTACGCAGTATTTT.

The DNA for the CDR3 is TGTGCCAGTACATCGGCAGGGTATGATCAGCCCCAGCATTTT. Translation: CASTSAGYDQPQHF. The chain carries TRBV19 and TRBJ1-5; D may be TRBD1 (5 bases). CDR1 and CDR2 from the germline V gene are LNHDA and SQIVND (reference sequence). The CDR3 spans 14 residues. V lost 7 bases and J lost 5, with 15 bases in between.

This clone was picked up one time. V is TRBV11-2 and J is TRBJ2-5; TRBD2 aligns across 10 bases. Germline trimming cut 3 bases from V and 5 bases from J; bases unmatched to any gene: 12. Germline CDR1 is SGHAT and CDR2 is FQNNGV. The CDR3 covers 17 residues. The CDR3 region has the DNA TGTGCCAGCAGCTTTGAACCGTTCCTAGCGGGAGAGGAGACCCAGTACTTC. This gives the protein CASSFEPFLAGEETQYF.

V is TRBV19 and J is TRBJ2-2; unclear D gene. The germline V and J ends were trimmed by 7 bases and 3 bases, with 9 bases remaining between them. The CDR3 is made up of 13 amino acids. Germline CDR1 LNHDA, CDR2 SQIVND (reference sequence). DNA of the CDR3: TGTGCCAGTACCTCGGCCGACACCGGGGAGCTGTTTTTT. Its protein product is CASTSADTGELFF.